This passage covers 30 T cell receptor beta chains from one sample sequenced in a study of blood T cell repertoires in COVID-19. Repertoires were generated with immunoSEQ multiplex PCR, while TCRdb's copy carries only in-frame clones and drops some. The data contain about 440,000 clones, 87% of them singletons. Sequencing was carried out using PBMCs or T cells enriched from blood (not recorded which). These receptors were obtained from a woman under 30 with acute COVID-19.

The chain's CDR3 is CASRKPGTYEQYF. The CDR3 DNA sequence: TGTGCCAGCCGAAAACCAGGGACTTACGAGCAGTACTTC. The chain is built from TRBV27 and TRBJ2-7, with a weak D call TRBD2 (6 bases). CDR3 length: 13 amino acids. V shed 8 bases and J shed 4 bases, with 15 bases lying between them. Germline V gives CDR1 MNHEY, CDR2 SMNVEV (reference sequence).

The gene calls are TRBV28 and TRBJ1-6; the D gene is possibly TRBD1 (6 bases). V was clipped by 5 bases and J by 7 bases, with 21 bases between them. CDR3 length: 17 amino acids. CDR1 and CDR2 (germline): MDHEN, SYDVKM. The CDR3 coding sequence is TGTGCCAGCAGTCTGTACAGGGTGAGGCCGGAAAATTCACCCCTCCACTTT. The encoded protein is CASSLYRVRPENSPLHF.

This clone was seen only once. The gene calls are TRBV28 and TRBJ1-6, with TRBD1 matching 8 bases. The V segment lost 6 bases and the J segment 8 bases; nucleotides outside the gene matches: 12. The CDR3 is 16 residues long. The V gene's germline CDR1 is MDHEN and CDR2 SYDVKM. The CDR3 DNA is TGTGCCAGCAGCCGAGGGCGGGACAGGAGTTATTCACCCCTCCACTTT. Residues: CASSRGRDRSYSPLHF.

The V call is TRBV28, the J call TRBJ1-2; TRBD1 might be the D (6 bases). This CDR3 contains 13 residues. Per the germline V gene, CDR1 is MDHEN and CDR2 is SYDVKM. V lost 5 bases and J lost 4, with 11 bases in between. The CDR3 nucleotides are TGTGCCAGCAGTACAATACAGGGCTATGGCTACACCTTC. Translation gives CASSTIQGYGYTF.

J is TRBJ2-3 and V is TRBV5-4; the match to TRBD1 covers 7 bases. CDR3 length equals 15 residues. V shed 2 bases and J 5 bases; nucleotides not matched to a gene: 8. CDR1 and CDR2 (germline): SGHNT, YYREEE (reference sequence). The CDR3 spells CASSFEGAMGDTQYF. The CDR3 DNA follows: TGTGCCAGCAGCTTTGAGGGGGCGATGGGAGATACGCAGTATTTT.

CDR3 nucleotides: TGTGCCAGCAGGCCGAGGTACACTGAAGCTTTCTTT. Protein sequence: CASRPRYTEAFF. The genes are TRBV28 and TRBJ1-1, with D uncertain. Trimming stripped 6 bases from V and 3 bases from J, with 8 bases between. The CDR3 is made up of 12 amino acids. Germline V gene data show CDR1 as MDHEN and CDR2 as SYDVKM.

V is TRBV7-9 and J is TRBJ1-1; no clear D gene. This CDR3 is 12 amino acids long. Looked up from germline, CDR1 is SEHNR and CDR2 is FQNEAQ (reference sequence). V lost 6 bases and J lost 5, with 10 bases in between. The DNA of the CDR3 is TGTGCCAGCAGGCGACACGGAACTGAAGCTTTCTTT. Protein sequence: CASRRHGTEAFF. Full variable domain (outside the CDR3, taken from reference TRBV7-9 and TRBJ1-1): DTGVSQNPRHKITKRGQNVTFRCDPISEHNRLYWYRQTLGQGPEFLTYFQNEAQLEKSRLLSDRFSAERPKGSFSTLEIQRTEQGDSAMYLCASRRHGTEAFFGQGTRLTVV.

CDR3 DNA sequence: TGCGCCAGCAGCCAGTACGGGCCGACTAGCGGTCTCACCGGGGAGCTGTTTTTT. Amino acid sequence: CASSQYGPTSGLTGELFF. The V and J genes are TRBV4-3 and TRBJ2-2, with TRBD2 identical over 9 bases. The CDR3 sequence is 18 residues long. From germline, CDR1 is LGHNA and CDR2 YSLEER. V shed 3 bases and J 4 bases; nucleotides not matched to a gene: 12.

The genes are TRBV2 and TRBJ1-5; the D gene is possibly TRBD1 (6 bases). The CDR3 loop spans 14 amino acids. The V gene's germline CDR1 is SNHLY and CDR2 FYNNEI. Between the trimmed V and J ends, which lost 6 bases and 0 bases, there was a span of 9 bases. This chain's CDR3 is CASRQGYSNQPQHF. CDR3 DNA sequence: TGTGCCAGCAGACAGGGCTATAGCAATCAGCCCCAGCATTTT.

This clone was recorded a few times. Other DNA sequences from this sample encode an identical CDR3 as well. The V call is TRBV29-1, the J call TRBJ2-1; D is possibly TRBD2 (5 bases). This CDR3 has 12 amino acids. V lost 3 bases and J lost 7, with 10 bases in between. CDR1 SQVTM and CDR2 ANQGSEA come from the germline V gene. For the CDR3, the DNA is TGCAGCGTTGAGGGCGGGTTGAATGAGCAGTTCTTC. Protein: CSVEGGLNEQFF.

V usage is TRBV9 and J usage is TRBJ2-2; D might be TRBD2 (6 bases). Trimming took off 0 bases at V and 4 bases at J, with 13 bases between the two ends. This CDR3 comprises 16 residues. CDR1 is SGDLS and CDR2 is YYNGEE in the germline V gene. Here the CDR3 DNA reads TGTGCCAGCAGCGTAGCTCACGGGGGAGGCACCGGGGAGCTGTTTTTT. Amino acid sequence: CASSVAHGGGTGELFF. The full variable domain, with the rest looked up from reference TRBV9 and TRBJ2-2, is DSGVTQTPKHLITATGQRVTLRCSPRSGDLSVYWYQQSLDQGLQFLIQYYNGEERAKGNILERFSAQQFPDLHSELNLSSLELGDSALYFCASSVAHGGGTGELFFGEGSRLTVL.

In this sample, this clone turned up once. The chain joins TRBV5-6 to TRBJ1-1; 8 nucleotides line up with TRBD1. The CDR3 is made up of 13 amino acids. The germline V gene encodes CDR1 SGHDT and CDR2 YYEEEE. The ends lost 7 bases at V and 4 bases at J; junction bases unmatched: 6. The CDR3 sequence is CASGQGYSTEAFF. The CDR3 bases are TGTGCCAGCGGACAGGGTTACTCCACTGAAGCTTTCTTT.

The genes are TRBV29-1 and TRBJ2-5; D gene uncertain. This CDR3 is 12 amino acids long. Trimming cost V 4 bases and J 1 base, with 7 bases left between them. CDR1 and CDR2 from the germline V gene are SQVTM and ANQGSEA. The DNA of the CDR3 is TGCAGCGTTGTTGGCAGCCAAGAGACCCAGTACTTC. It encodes CSVVGSQETQYF. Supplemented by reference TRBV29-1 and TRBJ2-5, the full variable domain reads SAVISQKPSRDICQRGTSLTIQCQVDSQVTMMFWYRQQPGQSLTLIATANQGSEATYESGFVIDKFPISRPNLTFSTLTVSNMSPEDSSIYLCSVVGSQETQYFGPGTRLLVL.

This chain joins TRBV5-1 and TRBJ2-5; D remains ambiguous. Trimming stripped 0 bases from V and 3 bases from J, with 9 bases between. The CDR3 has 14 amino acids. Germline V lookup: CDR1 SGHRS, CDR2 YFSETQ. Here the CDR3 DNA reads TGCGCCAGCAGCTTGGATCGCCGGGAAGAGACCCAGTACTTC. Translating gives CASSLDRREETQYF.

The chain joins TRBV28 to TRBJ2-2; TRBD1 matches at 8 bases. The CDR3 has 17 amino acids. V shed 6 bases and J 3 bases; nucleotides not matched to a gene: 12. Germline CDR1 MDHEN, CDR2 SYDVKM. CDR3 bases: TGTGCCAGCAGCCCTACCTTGGGACAGGAGTACACCGGGGAGCTGTTTTTT. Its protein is CASSPTLGQEYTGELFF.

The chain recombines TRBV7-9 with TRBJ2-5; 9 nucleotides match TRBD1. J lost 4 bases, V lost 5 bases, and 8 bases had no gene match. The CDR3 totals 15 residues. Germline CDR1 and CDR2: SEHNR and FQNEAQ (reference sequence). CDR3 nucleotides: TGTGCCAGCAGCAACCGGGACAGGGTTAGAGAGACCCAGTACTTC. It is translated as CASSNRDRVRETQYF.

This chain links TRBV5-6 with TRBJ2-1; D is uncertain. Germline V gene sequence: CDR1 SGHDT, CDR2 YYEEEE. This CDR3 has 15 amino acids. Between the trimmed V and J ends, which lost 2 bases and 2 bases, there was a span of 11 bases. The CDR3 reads CASSFPAAPYNEQFF. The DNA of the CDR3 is TGTGCCAGCAGCTTCCCGGCGGCCCCCTACAATGAGCAGTTCTTC. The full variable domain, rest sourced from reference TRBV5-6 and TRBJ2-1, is DAGVTQSPTHLIKTRGQQVTLRCSPKSGHDTVSWYQQALGQGPQFIFQYYEEEERQRGNFPDRFSGHQFPNYSSELNVNALLLGDSALYLCASSFPAAPYNEQFFGPGTRLTVL.

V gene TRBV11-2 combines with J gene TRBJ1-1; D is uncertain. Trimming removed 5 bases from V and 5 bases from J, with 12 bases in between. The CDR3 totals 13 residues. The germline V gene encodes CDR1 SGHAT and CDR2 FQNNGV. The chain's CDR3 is CASSPAGGTEAFF. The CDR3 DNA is TGTGCCAGCAGCCCTGCGGGCGGGACTGAAGCTTTCTTT.

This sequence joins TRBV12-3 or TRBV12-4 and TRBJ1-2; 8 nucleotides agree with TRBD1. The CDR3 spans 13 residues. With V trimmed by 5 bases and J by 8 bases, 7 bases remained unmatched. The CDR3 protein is CASSAYRGRGYTF. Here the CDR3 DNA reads TGTGCCAGCAGTGCGTACAGGGGGAGAGGCTACACCTTC.

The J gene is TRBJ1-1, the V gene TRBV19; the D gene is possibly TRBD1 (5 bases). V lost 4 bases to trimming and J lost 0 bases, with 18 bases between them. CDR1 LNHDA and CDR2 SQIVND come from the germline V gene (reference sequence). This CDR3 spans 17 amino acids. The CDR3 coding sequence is TGTGCCAGTAGTAGGAACTCAGGGAATAGGGTGAACACTGAAGCTTTCTTT. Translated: CASSRNSGNRVNTEAFF.

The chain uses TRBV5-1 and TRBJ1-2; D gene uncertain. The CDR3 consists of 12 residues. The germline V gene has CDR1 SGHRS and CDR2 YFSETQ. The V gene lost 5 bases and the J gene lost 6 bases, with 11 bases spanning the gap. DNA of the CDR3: TGCGCCAGCAGGCGGCTGTCCGATGGCTACACCTTC. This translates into CASRRLSDGYTF.

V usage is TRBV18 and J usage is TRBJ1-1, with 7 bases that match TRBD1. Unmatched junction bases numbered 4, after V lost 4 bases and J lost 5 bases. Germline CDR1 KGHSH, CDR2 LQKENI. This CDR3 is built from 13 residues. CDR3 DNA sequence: TGTGCCAGCTCACGTGACAGGGCGACTGAAGCTTTCTTT. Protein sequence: CASSRDRATEAFF.

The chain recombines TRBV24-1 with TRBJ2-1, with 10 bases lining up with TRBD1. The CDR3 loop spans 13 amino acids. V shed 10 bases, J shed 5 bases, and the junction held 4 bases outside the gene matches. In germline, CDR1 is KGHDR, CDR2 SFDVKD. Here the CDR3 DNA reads TGTGCCACTCGGGACAGGGGAAACAATGAGCAGTTCTTC. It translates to CATRDRGNNEQFF.

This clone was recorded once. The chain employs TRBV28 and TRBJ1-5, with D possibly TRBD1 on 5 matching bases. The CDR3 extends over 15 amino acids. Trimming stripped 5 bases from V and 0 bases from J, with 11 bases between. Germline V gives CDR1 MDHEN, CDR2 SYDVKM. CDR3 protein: CASSPYRTSNQPQHF. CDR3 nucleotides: TGTGCCAGCAGTCCCTACAGGACTAGCAATCAGCCCCAGCATTTT.

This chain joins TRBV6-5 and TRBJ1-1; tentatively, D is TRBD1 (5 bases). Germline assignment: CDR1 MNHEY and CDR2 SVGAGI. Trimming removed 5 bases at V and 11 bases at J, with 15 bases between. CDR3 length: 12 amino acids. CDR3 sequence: CASSRPQGGAFF. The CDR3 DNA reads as TGTGCCAGCAGTCGCCCTCAGGGTGGGGCTTTCTTT.

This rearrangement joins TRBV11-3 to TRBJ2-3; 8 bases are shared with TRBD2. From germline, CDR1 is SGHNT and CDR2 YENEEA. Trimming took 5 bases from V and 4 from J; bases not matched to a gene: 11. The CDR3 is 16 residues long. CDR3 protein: CASSPRGGGGSDTQYF. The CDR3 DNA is TGTGCCAGCAGCCCCCGGGGGGGCGGGGGGTCAGATACGCAGTATTTT.

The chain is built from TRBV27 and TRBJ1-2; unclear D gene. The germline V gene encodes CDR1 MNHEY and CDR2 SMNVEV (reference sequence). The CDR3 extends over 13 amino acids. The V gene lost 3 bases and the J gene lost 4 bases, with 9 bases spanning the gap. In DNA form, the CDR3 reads TGTGCCAGCAGTTTTGCAGACTCCTATGGCTACACCTTC. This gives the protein CASSFADSYGYTF.

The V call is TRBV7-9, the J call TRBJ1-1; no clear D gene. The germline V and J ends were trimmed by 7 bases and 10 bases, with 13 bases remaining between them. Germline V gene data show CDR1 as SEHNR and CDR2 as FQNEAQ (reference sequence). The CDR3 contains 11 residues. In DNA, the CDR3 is TGTGCCAGCACCCCAGAGCGGGTAGCTTTCTTT. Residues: CASTPERVAFF. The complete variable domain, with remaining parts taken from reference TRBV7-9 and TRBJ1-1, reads DTGVSQNPRHKITKRGQNVTFRCDPISEHNRLYWYRQTLGQGPEFLTYFQNEAQLEKSRLLSDRFSAERPKGSFSTLEIQRTEQGDSAMYLCASTPERVAFFGQGTRLTVV.

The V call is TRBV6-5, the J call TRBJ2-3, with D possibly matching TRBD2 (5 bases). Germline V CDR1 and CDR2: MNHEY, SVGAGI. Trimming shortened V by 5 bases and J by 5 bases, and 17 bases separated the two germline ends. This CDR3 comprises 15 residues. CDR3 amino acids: CASSLPGVPQDTQYF. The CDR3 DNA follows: TGTGCCAGCAGTCTACCCGGGGTCCCCCAAGATACGCAGTATTTT.

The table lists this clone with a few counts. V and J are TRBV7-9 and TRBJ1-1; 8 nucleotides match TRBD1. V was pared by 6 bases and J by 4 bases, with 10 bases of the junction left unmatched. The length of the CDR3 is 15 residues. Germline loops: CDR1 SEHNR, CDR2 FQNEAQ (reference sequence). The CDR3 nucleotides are TGTGCCAGCAGGCGCGCCGGGACAGGTGGCACTGAAGCTTTCTTT. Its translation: CASRRAGTGGTEAFF.